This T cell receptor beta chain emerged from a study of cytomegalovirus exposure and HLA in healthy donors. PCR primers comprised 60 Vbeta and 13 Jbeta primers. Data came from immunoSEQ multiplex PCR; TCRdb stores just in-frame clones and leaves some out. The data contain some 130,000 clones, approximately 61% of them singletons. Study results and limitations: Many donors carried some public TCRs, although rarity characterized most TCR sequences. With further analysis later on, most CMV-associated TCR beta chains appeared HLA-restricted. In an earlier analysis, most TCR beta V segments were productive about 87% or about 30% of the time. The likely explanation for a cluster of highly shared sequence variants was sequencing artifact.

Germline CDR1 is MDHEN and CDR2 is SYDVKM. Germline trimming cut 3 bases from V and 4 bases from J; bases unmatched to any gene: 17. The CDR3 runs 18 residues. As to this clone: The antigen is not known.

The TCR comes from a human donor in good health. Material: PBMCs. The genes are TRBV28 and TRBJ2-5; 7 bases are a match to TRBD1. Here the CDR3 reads CASSFSGGLGSLGETQYF. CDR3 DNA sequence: TGTGCCAGCAGTTTTTCAGGGGGTTTAGGGTCTCTGGGAGAGACCCAGTACTTC.